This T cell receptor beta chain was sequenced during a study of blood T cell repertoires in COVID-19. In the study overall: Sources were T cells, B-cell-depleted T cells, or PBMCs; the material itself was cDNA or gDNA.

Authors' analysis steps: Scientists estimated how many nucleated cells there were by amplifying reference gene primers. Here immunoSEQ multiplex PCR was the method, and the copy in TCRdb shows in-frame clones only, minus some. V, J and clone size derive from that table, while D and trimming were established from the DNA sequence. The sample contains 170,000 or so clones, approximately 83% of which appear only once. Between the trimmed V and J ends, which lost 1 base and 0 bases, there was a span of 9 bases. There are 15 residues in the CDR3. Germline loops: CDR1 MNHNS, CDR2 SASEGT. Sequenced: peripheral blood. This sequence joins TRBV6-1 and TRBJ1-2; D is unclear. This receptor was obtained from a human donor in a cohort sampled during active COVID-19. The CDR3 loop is CASSEEYRANYGYTF. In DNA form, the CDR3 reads TGTGCCAGCAGTGAAGAATACCGAGCTAACTATGGCTACACCTTC.